The clone carrying this T cell receptor (beta chain) appeared a few times. An end of the junction does not agree with germline; a read error may underlie this. From the RACE reads, TCRdb called clonotypes with MiXCR, one entry per CDR3 protein. The sample comprises 75,000 to 95,000 distinct CDR3 sequences, approximately 12% of which are singletons, and 3.5% rests with the top ten. Time point in this sample: patch test 1, 2 weeks after DPC sensitization. The treatment: therapeutic diphenylcyclopropenone sensitization with weekly scalp DPC. Donation of samples came from alopecia patients who were 18 to 70 years old and suitable for DPC. This CDR3 spans 15 amino acids. Germline V lookup: CDR1 SSHAT, CDR2 FNYEAQ (reference sequence). This sample was included in a study of human T cells and chemical hapten exposure. Overall study: Chiefly female patients presented with alopecia areata, totalis or universalis. Among samples, TCR yields varied mainly because of small differences in pooled library volume.

This rearrangement joins TRBV7-7 to TRBJ2-6; tentative D call: TRBD2 (5 bases). The clonotype was recovered from a woman aged 55-69 years with alopecia areata. Some clones in this sample may be carry-over from other donors' samples. The source material was whole blood, sampled in connection with sensitization to the hapten diphenylcyclopropenone (DPC). The CDR3 spells CASSLEPGPGTVLTF. In nucleotides, the CDR3 is TGTGCTAGCAGCTTAGAGCCCGGGCCGGGAACAGTCCTGACTTTC.